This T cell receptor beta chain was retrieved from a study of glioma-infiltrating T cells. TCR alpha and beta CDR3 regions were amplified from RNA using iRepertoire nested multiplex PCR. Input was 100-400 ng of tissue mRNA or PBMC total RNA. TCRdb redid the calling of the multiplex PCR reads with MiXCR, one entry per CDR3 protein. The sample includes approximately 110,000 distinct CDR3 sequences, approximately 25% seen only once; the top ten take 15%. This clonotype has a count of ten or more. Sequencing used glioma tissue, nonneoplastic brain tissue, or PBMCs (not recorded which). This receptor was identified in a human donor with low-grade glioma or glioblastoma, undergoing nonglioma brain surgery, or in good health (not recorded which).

In DNA, the CDR3 is TGTGCTAGTGGTTTGGTACAGATACCAGGTCAGCAGTTCTTC. The encoded protein is CASGLVQIPGQQFF. The chain combines TRBV12-5 with TRBJ2-1; no clear D gene. The CDR3 extends over 14 amino acids. Germline V gene lookup returns CDR1 LGHNT and CDR2 FRNRAP. V lost 0 bases and J 11 bases, leaving 14 bases between the germline ends. Complete variable domain (other parts from reference TRBV12-5 and TRBJ2-1): DARVTQTPRHKVTEMGQEVTMRCQPILGHNTVFWYRQTMMQGLELLAYFRNRAPLDDSGMPKDRFSAEMPDATLATLKIQPSEPRDSAVYFCASGLVQIPGQQFFGPGTRLTVL.